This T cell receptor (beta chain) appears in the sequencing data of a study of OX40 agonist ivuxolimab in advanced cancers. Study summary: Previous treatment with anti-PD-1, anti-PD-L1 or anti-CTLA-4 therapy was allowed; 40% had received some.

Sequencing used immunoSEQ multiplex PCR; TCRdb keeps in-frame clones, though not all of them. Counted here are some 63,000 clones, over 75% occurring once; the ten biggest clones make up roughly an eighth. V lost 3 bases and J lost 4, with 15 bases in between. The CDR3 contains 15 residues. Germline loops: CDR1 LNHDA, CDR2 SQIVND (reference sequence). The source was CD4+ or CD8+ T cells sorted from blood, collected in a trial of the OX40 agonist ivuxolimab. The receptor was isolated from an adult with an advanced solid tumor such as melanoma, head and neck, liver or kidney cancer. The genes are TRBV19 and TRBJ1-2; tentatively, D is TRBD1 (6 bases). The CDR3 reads CASSMSPGGGYGYTF. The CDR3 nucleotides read TGTGCCAGTAGTATGTCACCCGGAGGGGGCTATGGCTACACCTTC.